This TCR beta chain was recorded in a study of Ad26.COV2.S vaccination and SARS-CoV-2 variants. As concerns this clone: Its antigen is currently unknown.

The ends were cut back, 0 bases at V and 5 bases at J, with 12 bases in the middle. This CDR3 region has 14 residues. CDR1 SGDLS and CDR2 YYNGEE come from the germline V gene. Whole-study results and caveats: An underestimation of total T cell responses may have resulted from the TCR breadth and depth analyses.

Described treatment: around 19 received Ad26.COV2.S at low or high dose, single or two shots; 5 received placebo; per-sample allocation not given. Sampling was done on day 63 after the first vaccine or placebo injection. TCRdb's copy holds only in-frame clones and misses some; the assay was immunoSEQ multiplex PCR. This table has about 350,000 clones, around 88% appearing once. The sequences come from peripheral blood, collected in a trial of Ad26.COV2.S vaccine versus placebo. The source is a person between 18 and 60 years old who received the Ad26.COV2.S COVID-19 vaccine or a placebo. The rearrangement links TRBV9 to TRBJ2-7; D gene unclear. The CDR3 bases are TGTGCCAGCAGCGTAGGGCTGCCGCCGGACGAGCAGTACTTC. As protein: CASSVGLPPDEQYF.